This T cell receptor (beta chain) is from a study of PD-L1 blockade in urothelial cancer. Study context: Patients had received 0 to 3 prior chemotherapy regimens. Blood analysis was done at 3 weeks (second dose) and 6 weeks after treatment began.

Time point specified: peripheral blood 6 weeks after treatment start. CDR1 LNHDA and CDR2 SQIVND come from the germline V gene (reference sequence). V dropped 3 bases and J dropped 4; count of bases not matched to a gene: 9. The CDR3 totals 15 residues. Data came from immunoSEQ multiplex PCR; TCRdb stores just in-frame clones and leaves some out. The profile shows about 50,000 clones, approximately 86% of them singletons. This TCR was sampled from a man in his forties or fifties with urothelial cancer. The sample here was PBMCs, taken around atezolizumab (anti-PD-L1) treatment. The chain combines TRBV19 with TRBJ2-7; TRBD1 aligns across 7 bases. This chain's CDR3 is CASSIGTANRYEQYF. The CDR3 DNA reads TGTGCCAGTAGTATTGGGACAGCCAACCGGTACGAGCAGTACTTC.